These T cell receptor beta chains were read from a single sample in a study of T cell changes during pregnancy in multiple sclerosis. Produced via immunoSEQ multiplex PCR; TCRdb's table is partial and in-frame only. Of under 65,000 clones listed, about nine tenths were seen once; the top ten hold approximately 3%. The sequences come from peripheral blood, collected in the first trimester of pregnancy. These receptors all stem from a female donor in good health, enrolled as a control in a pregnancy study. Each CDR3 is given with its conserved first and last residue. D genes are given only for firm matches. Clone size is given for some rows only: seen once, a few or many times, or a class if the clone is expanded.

CDR3 DNA: TGCGCCAGCAGCTTGGGCCAGGGTGGAAATAGCAATCAGCCCCAGCATTTT; CDR3 protein: CASSLGQGGNSNQPQHF; D gene: -; J gene: TRBJ1-5; V gene: TRBV5-1; CDR3 length: 17; clone size: -
CDR3 DNA: TGTGCCAGCAGTTCGCACCAGGGGGGGAACACTGAAGCTTTCTTT; CDR3 protein: CASSSHQGGNTEAFF; D gene: TRBD1; J gene: TRBJ1-1; V gene: TRBV27; CDR3 length: 15; clone size: -
CDR3 DNA: TGTGCCAGCAGCGGGGGACTAGCGGGGCCGATCTCCTACGAGCAGTACTTC; CDR3 protein: CASSGGLAGPISYEQYF; D gene: -; J gene: TRBJ2-7; V gene: TRBV21-1; CDR3 length: 17; clone size: few
CDR3 DNA: TGTGCCAGCAGCTTAGAGTCGCAGGTCTCCTACGAGCAGTACTTC; CDR3 protein: CASSLESQVSYEQYF; D gene: -; J gene: TRBJ2-7; V gene: TRBV7-2; CDR3 length: 15; clone size: -
CDR3 DNA: TGTCCACCGGGACAGGGGAACACCGGGGAGCTGTTTTTT; CDR3 protein: CPPGQGNTGELFF; D gene: TRBD1; J gene: TRBJ2-2; V gene: TRBV6-5; CDR3 length: 13; clone size: -
CDR3 DNA: TGTGCCAGCAGCGACGACAGGGCGGGCGAGCAGTTCTTC; CDR3 protein: CASSDDRAGEQFF; D gene: TRBD1; J gene: TRBJ2-1; V gene: TRBV5-4; CDR3 length: 13; clone size: -
CDR3 DNA: TGTGCCAGCTCAATTGGGCAGGTACCTGGAAACACCATATATTTT; CDR3 protein: CASSIGQVPGNTIYF; D gene: -; J gene: TRBJ1-3; V gene: TRBV2; CDR3 length: 15; clone size: -
CDR3 DNA: TGTGCCAGCAGCAAAGGGGGGCGCACCTTAAACCCTGGAAACACCATATATTTT; CDR3 protein: CASSKGGRTLNPGNTIYF; D gene: -; J gene: TRBJ1-3; V gene: TRBV21-1; CDR3 length: 18; clone size: -
CDR3 DNA: TGTGCCAGCAGTACAACAGGATCTGGAAACACCATATATTTT; CDR3 protein: CASSTTGSGNTIYF; D gene: -; J gene: TRBJ1-3; V gene: TRBV6-6; CDR3 length: 14; clone size: -
CDR3 DNA: TGTGCCAGCAGCTCTGGACTAGCGGGAGCGAATGAGCAGTTCTTC; CDR3 protein: CASSSGLAGANEQFF; D gene: TRBD2; J gene: TRBJ2-1; V gene: TRBV7-8; CDR3 length: 15; clone size: -
CDR3 DNA: TGCGCCAGCAGCCAAGATAACAGGCGTGAAGCTTTCTTT; CDR3 protein: CASSQDNRREAFF; D gene: -; J gene: TRBJ1-1; V gene: TRBV4-1; CDR3 length: 13; clone size: -
CDR3 DNA: TGTGCCATCAGTGGGGGGGACCGCACAAACACTGAAGCTTTCTTT; CDR3 protein: CAISGGDRTNTEAFF; D gene: -; J gene: TRBJ1-1; V gene: TRBV10-3; CDR3 length: 15; clone size: -
CDR3 DNA: TGTGCCAGTAGTATAGAATTAGGCGGGACAGGGGCGAAGGCTTTCTTT; CDR3 protein: CASSIELGGTGAKAFF; D gene: TRBD1; J gene: TRBJ1-1; V gene: TRBV19; CDR3 length: 16; clone size: -
CDR3 DNA: TGTGCCAGCAGCGTTACAGGGTTAACCGGGGAGCTGTTTTTT; CDR3 protein: CASSVTGLTGELFF; D gene: -; J gene: TRBJ2-2; V gene: TRBV9; CDR3 length: 14; clone size: -
CDR3 DNA: TGTGCCAGCAGCTTGGAAGGGGGGAACACTGAAGCTTTCTTT; CDR3 protein: CASSLEGGNTEAFF; D gene: -; J gene: TRBJ1-1; V gene: TRBV7-9; CDR3 length: 14; clone size: -
CDR3 DNA: TGTGCCAGCTCACCACGCGAGACAGCCGAAAGCCACAATGAGCAGTTCTTC; CDR3 protein: CASSPRETAESHNEQFF; D gene: -; J gene: TRBJ2-1; V gene: TRBV18; CDR3 length: 17; clone size: -
CDR3 DNA: TGTGCCAGTACCCCGACAGGGTTCAGCACTGAAGCTTTCTTT; CDR3 protein: CASTPTGFSTEAFF; D gene: TRBD1; J gene: TRBJ1-1; V gene: TRBV19; CDR3 length: 14; clone size: -
CDR3 DNA: TGCGCCAGCAGCGAACAACCAGGGGGGCGGGGTGGTGAAGCTTTCTTT; CDR3 protein: CASSEQPGGRGGEAFF; D gene: TRBD1; J gene: TRBJ1-1; V gene: TRBV4-3; CDR3 length: 16; clone size: -
CDR3 DNA: TGTGCCAGCAGCTTAGTAATTGCAGGGGATGGCTACACCTTC; CDR3 protein: CASSLVIAGDGYTF; D gene: -; J gene: TRBJ1-2; V gene: TRBV7-9; CDR3 length: 14; clone size: -
CDR3 DNA: TGTGCCTCTCGGGGTAGCGGGGGAACCGGGGAGCTGTTTTTT; CDR3 protein: CASRGSGGTGELFF; D gene: TRBD2; J gene: TRBJ2-2; V gene: TRBV10-3; CDR3 length: 14; clone size: few
CDR3 DNA: TGTGCCAGCAGTGTTGGGGGGGGATATCCCTACGAGCAGTACTTC; CDR3 protein: CASSVGGGYPYEQYF; D gene: TRBD2; J gene: TRBJ2-7; V gene: TRBV6-1; CDR3 length: 15; clone size: -
CDR3 DNA: TGTGCCATCAGTGACGACAGGGGCAAGAATGGCTACACCTTC; CDR3 protein: CAISDDRGKNGYTF; D gene: TRBD1; J gene: TRBJ1-2; V gene: TRBV10-3; CDR3 length: 14; clone size: few
CDR3 DNA: TGTGCCAGCAGTTCGGACTGGCTGGGGTACGAGCAGTACTTC; CDR3 protein: CASSSDWLGYEQYF; D gene: -; J gene: TRBJ2-7; V gene: TRBV27; CDR3 length: 14; clone size: -
CDR3 DNA: TGTGCCAGCAGGTCGAGAGGCGGGGTCCAAGAGACCCAGTACTTC; CDR3 protein: CASRSRGGVQETQYF; D gene: -; J gene: TRBJ2-5; V gene: TRBV7-2; CDR3 length: 15; clone size: -
CDR3 DNA: TGCGCCAGCAGCTTGGCTCAGGGACTAGGGATGGGCTACGAGCAGTACTTC; CDR3 protein: CASSLAQGLGMGYEQYF; D gene: TRBD2; J gene: TRBJ2-7; V gene: TRBV5-1; CDR3 length: 17; clone size: -
CDR3 DNA: TGTGCCAGCAGCCTGGGGGGGCTCGTCACTGAAGCTTTCTTT; CDR3 protein: CASSLGGLVTEAFF; D gene: -; J gene: TRBJ1-1; V gene: TRBV9; CDR3 length: 14; clone size: -
CDR3 DNA: TGTGCCAGCAGCTTATTGGGGACAGGGGCGTATGGCTACACCTTC; CDR3 protein: CASSLLGTGAYGYTF; D gene: TRBD1; J gene: TRBJ1-2; V gene: TRBV11-3; CDR3 length: 15; clone size: -
CDR3 DNA: TGCGCCAGCACCAGAGACAGGGACGATGAGCAGTTCTTC; CDR3 protein: CASTRDRDDEQFF; D gene: TRBD1; J gene: TRBJ2-1; V gene: TRBV10-2; CDR3 length: 13; clone size: -
CDR3 DNA: TGTGCCAGCAGCTTAAGGGGACTAGCGGGAGATACGCAGTATTTT; CDR3 protein: CASSLRGLAGDTQYF; D gene: TRBD2; J gene: TRBJ2-3; V gene: TRBV7-3; CDR3 length: 15; clone size: few
CDR3 DNA: TGTGCCAGCAGCATTGGAGGGATGAACACTGAAGCTTTCTTT; CDR3 protein: CASSIGGMNTEAFF; D gene: -; J gene: TRBJ1-1; V gene: TRBV7-9; CDR3 length: 14; clone size: few
CDR3 DNA: TGTGCCAGCAGGGGGCGGTTAGGTTCACCCCTCCACTTT; CDR3 protein: CASRGRLGSPLHF; D gene: -; J gene: TRBJ1-6; V gene: TRBV6-5; CDR3 length: 13; clone size: -
CDR3 DNA: TGTGCCAGCAGATTACAACAGGGCACCGGGGAGCTGTTTTTT; CDR3 protein: CASRLQQGTGELFF; D gene: -; J gene: TRBJ2-2; V gene: TRBV7-2; CDR3 length: 14; clone size: -
CDR3 DNA: TGTGCCAGTAGTCCGGCGGGGAGGAGTGGGGATACGCAGTATTTT; CDR3 protein: CASSPAGRSGDTQYF; D gene: -; J gene: TRBJ2-3; V gene: TRBV19; CDR3 length: 15; clone size: once